A selection of T cell receptor beta chains follows, all from one sample in a study of T cells in tuberculosis. TCRdb keeps only in-frame clones here, not all; method: immunoSEQ multiplex PCR. The sample has more than 30,000 clones, roughly 95% seen once. This specimen consisted of PBMCs, obtained at tuberculosis diagnosis. These receptors were obtained from an adult with tuberculosis. CDR3s include the opening cysteine and the closing phenylalanine or tryptophan. A D gene is named only where the DNA matches it firmly. The size entry is marked missing in some rows and otherwise reads once, few, many or a size class.

NA	TRBV5-1	TRBJ1-3	NA	TGCGCCAGCAGCCCCGGACAGTCTGGAAACACCATATATTTT	CASSPGQSGNTIYF
NA	TRBV5-1	TRBJ2-3	TRBD1	TGCGCCAGCAGCAGCCCCCAGGGGGCAGATACGCAGTATTTT	CASSSPQGADTQYF
NA	TRBV5-1	TRBJ2-7	TRBD1	TGCGCCAGCAGCCGACTGGGGACAGGGGGGTACTACGAGCAGTACTTC	CASSRLGTGGYYEQYF
once	TRBV7-8	TRBJ2-7	NA	TGTGCCAGCAGCTTAGAAAGGGGCCCCTACGAGCAGTACTTC	CASSLERGPYEQYF
NA	TRBV5-1	TRBJ2-3	TRBD1	TGCGCCAGCAGTAAGGGACAGGGAATAGATACGCAGTATTTT	CASSKGQGIDTQYF
NA	TRBV7-9	TRBJ2-1	NA	TGTGCCAGCTGCAGGGAGGATGAGCAGTTCTTC	CASCREDEQFF
NA	TRBV12-5	TRBJ1-3	TRBD1	TGTGCTAGTGCCTCGACAGGGGTGTACGGAAACACCATATATTTT	CASASTGVYGNTIYF
NA	TRBV28	TRBJ2-5	NA	TGTGCCAGCGGGCGGTTAATGGCGGGGCTGGAGACCCAGTACTTC	CASGRLMAGLETQYF
NA	TRBV5-1	TRBJ2-7	NA	TGCGCCAGCAGCTTGGGAGAGACAGAGCAGTACTTC	CASSLGETEQYF
NA	TRBV11-2	TRBJ1-1	NA	TGTGCCAGCAGCTTAGACGTTACAGGGAACACTGAAGCTTTCTTT	CASSLDVTGNTEAFF
NA	TRBV11-2	TRBJ2-5	TRBD2	TGTGCCAGCAGCCCTGGGGAGGGAGAGACCCAGTACTTC	CASSPGEGETQYF
NA	TRBV28	TRBJ2-3	TRBD2	TGTGCCAGCAGTTTATATTTCGGGGAGGGGGATACGCAGTATTTT	CASSLYFGEGDTQYF
NA	TRBV10-3	TRBJ2-7	TRBD1	TGTGCCATCAGACTGGGACAGGGCCTCTCCTACGAGCAGTACTTC	CAIRLGQGLSYEQYF
NA	TRBV7-9	TRBJ2-7	NA	TGTGCCGGAGGGGGGGGCCTCGCGTACGAGCAGTACTTC	CAGGGGLAYEQYF
NA	TRBV6-1	TRBJ1-2	NA	TGTGCCAGCAGTGAATATTCCGGCTATGGCTACACCTTC	CASSEYSGYGYTF
NA	TRBV10-2	TRBJ2-3	TRBD2	TGCGCCACCCCAGGGACTAGCGGAAGCACAGATACGCAGTATTTT	CATPGTSGSTDTQYF
once	TRBV13	TRBJ2-3	TRBD2	TGTGCCAGCAGCCTAAGGACTAGCGGGGATGATACGCAGTATTTT	CASSLRTSGDDTQYF
NA	TRBV6-5	TRBJ1-1	NA	TGTGCCAGCAGTTACTCGACTCAGGGGAACACTGAAGCTTTCTTT	CASSYSTQGNTEAFF
NA	TRBV2	TRBJ2-2	NA	TGTGCCAGCAGTGAGAGGTCCACCGGGGAGCTGTTTTTT	CASSERSTGELFF
NA	TRBV7-2	TRBJ2-7	TRBD1	TGTGCCAGCAGCTTCCTGGACAGGGGGGAGTCGTACTTC	CASSFLDRGESYF
NA	TRBV30	TRBJ2-2	TRBD1	TGTGCCTGGGACACAGGGGTGGGTGTCACCGGGGAGCTGTTTTTT	CAWDTGVGVTGELFF
NA	TRBV18	TRBJ1-1	NA	TGTGCCAGCTCACCACTCGCACAGGCGAACACTGAAGCTTTCTTT	CASSPLAQANTEAFF
once	TRBV7-2	TRBJ2-1	NA	TGTGCCAGCAGCTTAGCTGGGAAGGGAGGTGAGCAGTTCTTC	CASSLAGKGGEQFF
NA	TRBV2	TRBJ1-2	NA	TGTGCCAGCAGTGAGAGGGAGATCTATGGCTACACCTTC	CASSEREIYGYTF
NA	TRBV21-1	TRBJ2-1	NA	TGTGCCAGCAGCCCAGCGGGGAGCACCTACAATGAGCAGTTCTTC	CASSPAGSTYNEQFF
NA	TRBV28	TRBJ1-2	NA	TGTGCCAGCAGTTTCGTCCCGGGGGGGAACTATGGCTACACCTTC	CASSFVPGGNYGYTF
NA	TRBV7-8	TRBJ2-3	TRBD1	TGTGCCAGCAGCCACTCAAGGGACAGGGTTGAAGATACGCAGTATTTT	CASSHSRDRVEDTQYF
once	TRBV10-3	TRBJ1-4	NA	TGTGCCATCAGTGACCGAGTGGCAACTAATGAAAAACTGTTTTTT	CAISDRVATNEKLFF
once	TRBV7-9	TRBJ1-5	NA	TGTGCCAGCAGCTTAGGGCGCGGCGGGACCCCGAGAAATCAGCCCCAGCATTTT	CASSLGRGGTPRNQPQHF
NA	TRBV5-1	TRBJ1-2	TRBD1	TGCGCCAGCAGTTCGGACAGGGGCGGATCGGGGGGCTACACCTTC	CASSSDRGGSGGYTF
few	TRBV4-1	TRBJ1-1	NA	TGCGCCAGCAGCCACCGGAGTCTGGGGACAAGCACTGAAGCTTTCTTT	CASSHRSLGTSTEAFF
NA	TRBV9	TRBJ2-7	NA	TGTGCCAGCAGCAACCCCCCGGGGGAGCAGTACTTC	CASSNPPGEQYF
NA	TRBV11-2	TRBJ2-6	NA	TGTGCCAGCAGCCCGGAGAGCTCTGGGGCCAACGTCCTGACTTTC	CASSPESSGANVLTF
once	TRBV30	TRBJ2-1	NA	TGTGCCTGGAGTGGCGGGACAGACAGCAATGAGCAGTTCTTC	CAWSGGTDSNEQFF
NA	TRBV7-2	TRBJ1-5	NA	TGTGCCAGCAGCCTTCAAACAGGGATCAATCAGCCCCAGCATTTT	CASSLQTGINQPQHF
NA	TRBV6-6	TRBJ2-1	NA	TGTGCCAGCAGTTACATGGACTTCAGCAATGAGCAGTTCTTC	CASSYMDFSNEQFF
NA	TRBV5-5	TRBJ1-2	NA	TGTGCCAGCAGCTTGGGTCTAGAGTATGGCTACACCTTC	CASSLGLEYGYTF
NA	TRBV10-3	TRBJ1-1	TRBD1	TGTGCCATCAGTGAATCCGGGACAGGGAGGGAGGAAGCTTTCTTT	CAISESGTGREEAFF
NA	TRBV11-2	TRBJ1-2	TRBD1	TGTGCCAGCAGCTTAGGGCAGGGGGTTAACTATGGCTACACCTTC	CASSLGQGVNYGYTF
NA	TRBV19	TRBJ1-1	NA	TGTGCCAGTAGTATTTGGACAGTTAGGACTGAAGCTTTCTTT	CASSIWTVRTEAFF
NA	TRBV5-1	TRBJ1-1	NA	TGCGCCAGCAGCTTGGGGACGGGACAATCCCCTGAAGCTTTCTTT	CASSLGTGQSPEAFF
NA	TRBV18	TRBJ2-5	NA	TGTGCCAGCCGATCGGGGATCCAAGAGACCCAGTACTTC	CASRSGIQETQYF